This T cell receptor beta chain was captured by sequencing in a study of shared clonotypes between healthy human individuals. CD45RA+ naive and CD45RA-negative memory subsets were separated from CD4+ cells. Study-wide results and caveats: Naive subsets generally exceeded memory subsets in estimated richness.

This table comes from immunoSEQ multiplex PCR, and its TCRdb copy is limited to in-frame clones, with some not included. The sample carries under 1,100,000 clones, under 80% recorded once. The CDR3 runs 14 residues. V gave up 0 bases and J gave up 1 base, with 6 bases separating them. The germline V gene has CDR1 MGHRA and CDR2 YSYEKL. In regard to this clone: Its antigen is undetermined.

The receptor's source is a man aged 18 to 29 in good health. The specimen was memory CD4+ T cells sorted from blood. Noted subset: CD45RA-negative fraction. The chain recombines TRBV4-1 with TRBJ1-2; possible D gene TRBD1, 5 bases. The CDR3 region has the DNA TGCGCCAGCAGCCAAGAAGGGGTTAACTATGGCTACACCTTC. Amino acid sequence: CASSQEGVNYGYTF.